These 18 T cell receptor beta chains were sequenced from one sample in a study of response to subunit inactivated influenza vaccine. TCRdb ran MiXCR on the RT-PCR reads and lists one entry per CDR3 protein. The data hold around 790,000 distinct CDR3 sequences, with 21% observed a single time. Sequencing used PBMCs from blood, obtained less than 6 days after vaccination. The receptors originated from a man in his fifties who received an inactivated influenza vaccine.

About this clonotype: At one end, the junction sequence differs from germline, possibly due to a read error. The V gene is TRBV18, the J gene TRBJ1-1, with a weak D call TRBD1 (6 bases). From germline, CDR1 is KGHSH and CDR2 LQKENI. The CDR3 is made up of 15 amino acids. The DNA of the CDR3 is TGTGCCACCTCATCGTCCGGGGGCGCGGGCACTGAAGCTTTCTTT. It encodes CATSSSGGAGTEAFF.

This clonotype was seen more than once but under ten times. V is TRBV6-1 and J is TRBJ2-3, with a possible D match to TRBD2 (5 bases). V lost 6 bases and J lost 0, with 13 bases in between. From germline, CDR1 is MNHNS and CDR2 SASEGT. The CDR3 spans 15 residues. The CDR3 DNA sequence: TGTGCCAGCAGCCCCCAGTGGACTAGCACAGATACGCAGTATTTT. Amino acids: CASSPQWTSTDTQYF.

This clonotype appeared a few times. The rearrangement joins TRBV4-3 to TRBJ1-1; 8 nucleotides line up with TRBD1. This CDR3 is built from 14 residues. The germline CDR1 and CDR2 sequences are LGHNA and YSLEER. Losses at the gene ends were 3 bases for V and 4 bases for J; bases not matched to a gene: 4. As DNA, the CDR3 is TGCGCCAGCAGCCAGGACAGGGCTAGCACTGAAGCTTTCTTT. Protein: CASSQDRASTEAFF.

This clonotype was observed a handful of times. The V gene is TRBV6-5, the J gene TRBJ2-2; perhaps D is TRBD1 or TRBD2 (6 bases each). Germline assignment: CDR1 MNHEY and CDR2 SVGAGI. CDR3 length equals 16 residues. Trimming took off 0 bases at V and 4 bases at J, with 12 bases between the two ends. The CDR3, as DNA: TGTGCCAGCAGTTACTCTGGGGGGCCGGGCACCGGGGAGCTGTTTTTT. This sequence encodes CASSYSGGPGTGELFF.

This clonotype was found a few times. J is TRBJ2-1 and V is TRBV10-2; TRBD2 matches at 8 bases. The germline CDR1 and CDR2 sequences are WSHSY and SAAADI. The CDR3 sequence is 13 residues long. The V gene end was trimmed by 7 bases and the J gene end by 6 bases; junction bases not matched to a gene: 5. The CDR3 DNA reads TGCGCCAGCAAGGCGGGGGGAGGCAATGAGCAGTTCTTC. Translating it yields CASKAGGGNEQFF.

V gene TRBV18 combines with J gene TRBJ2-5, with D unresolved. The ends were cut back, 3 bases at V and 4 bases at J, with 9 bases in the middle. The CDR3 contains 13 residues. Germline CDR1 is KGHSH and CDR2 is LQKENI. The CDR3 bases are TGTGCCAGCTCACCGGGGATTTCAGAGACCCAGTACTTC. Residues: CASSPGISETQYF.

This rearrangement joins TRBV27 to TRBJ2-2; 11 bases are a match to TRBD2. V shed 1 base, J shed 5 bases, and the junction held 6 bases outside the gene matches. The CDR3 consists of 17 residues. CDR1 is MNHEY and CDR2 is SMNVEV in the germline V gene (reference sequence). The CDR3 spells CASSLFSLAGETGELFF. The CDR3 DNA reads as TGTGCCAGCAGTTTATTTTCACTAGCGGGAGAAACCGGGGAGCTGTTTTTT.

This chain joins TRBV3-1 and TRBJ2-1; no clear D. CDR1 and CDR2 from the germline V gene are LGHDT and YNNKEL (reference sequence). The CDR3 contains 15 residues. V was clipped by 3 bases and J by 3 bases, with 12 bases between them. In nucleotides, the CDR3 is TGTGCCAGCAGCCACCTTAACGGCCGCTACAATGAGCAGTTCTTC. Amino acids: CASSHLNGRYNEQFF.

This clonotype was seen many times. The V gene is TRBV6-5, the J gene TRBJ2-3; 11 nucleotides line up with TRBD2. CDR1 is MNHEY and CDR2 is SVGAGI in the germline V gene. This CDR3 has 17 amino acids. J lost 4 bases, V lost 0 bases, and 6 bases had no gene match. This CDR3 is CASSYSSLAGGADTQYF. The CDR3 nucleotides are TGTGCCAGCAGTTACTCCTCCTTAGCGGGAGGGGCAGATACGCAGTATTTT.

The sample holds a few counts of this clonotype. The chain links TRBV5-1 to TRBJ2-1; a weak D match, TRBD1 (6 bases). Germline assignment: CDR1 SGHRS and CDR2 YFSETQ. Trimming removed 2 bases at V and 9 bases at J, with 21 bases between. CDR3 length equals 16 residues. Here the CDR3 reads CASSFNKLTGTGEQFF. CDR3 coding DNA: TGCGCCAGCAGCTTCAACAAACTAACAGGGACCGGTGAGCAGTTCTTC.

This rearrangement joins TRBV24-1 to TRBJ2-2, with a weak D call TRBD2 (5 bases). Germline V gene sequence: CDR1 KGHDR, CDR2 SFDVKD. V lost 0 bases, J lost 6 bases, and 7 bases lay in between. The CDR3 consists of 14 residues. The CDR3 protein is CATSDLRGAGELFF. The CDR3 nucleotides are TGTGCCACCAGTGATTTGCGGGGAGCCGGGGAGCTGTTTTTT.

V is TRBV12-3 or TRBV12-4 and J is TRBJ1-6; D remains ambiguous. The V and J ends lost 3 bases and 7 bases respectively, with 10 bases between them. This CDR3 has 14 amino acids. The CDR3 here is CASSFDHRNSPLHF. The CDR3 DNA reads as TGTGCCAGCAGTTTCGACCACAGAAATTCACCCCTCCACTTT.

The chain links TRBV5-5 to TRBJ2-5, with 8 positions matching TRBD2. The V gene's germline CDR1 is SGHKS and CDR2 YYEKEE (reference sequence). This CDR3 is built from 15 residues. V dropped 3 bases and J dropped 0; count of bases not matched to a gene: 4. CDR3 bases: TGTGCCAGCAGCTCGCCTAGCGGGTACCAAGAGACCCAGTACTTC. This translates into CASSSPSGYQETQYF.

In this sample, this clonotype turned up a few times. CDR3: CASSWDRGRREQFF. CDR3 coding DNA: TGTGCCAGCAGTTGGGACAGGGGAAGGAGGGAGCAGTTCTTC. This chain joins TRBV6-4 and TRBJ2-1; 10 nucleotides match TRBD1. The CDR3 extends over 14 amino acids. Germline loops: CDR1 MRHNA, CDR2 SNTAGT. V gave up 5 bases and J gave up 10 bases; unmatched junction bases: 8.

This clonotype was recorded many times. The genes are TRBV4-3 and TRBJ2-7; D not resolved. Germline CDR1 is LGHNA and CDR2 is YSLEER. V gave up 2 bases and J gave up 1 base, with 9 bases separating them. CDR3 size: 14 residues. The DNA of the CDR3 is TGCGCCAGCAGCCAACAGCTGGTGTCCTACGAGCAGTACTTC. It yields the protein CASSQQLVSYEQYF.

The V gene is TRBV29-1, the J gene TRBJ2-3; the D call may be TRBD1 or TRBD2 (5 bases each). V dropped 6 bases and J dropped 4 bases, with 11 bases sitting between them. CDR1 and CDR2 from the germline V gene are SQVTM and ANQGSEA. CDR3 size: 12 residues. The CDR3 region is CSVALGADTQYF. In DNA, the CDR3 is TGCAGCGTCGCTTTGGGGGCAGATACGCAGTATTTT.

This clonotype was seen a handful of times. The V and J genes are TRBV4-2 and TRBJ2-1; 7 bases line up with TRBD1. Germline V lookup: CDR1 LGHNA, CDR2 YNFKEQ. V shed 3 bases, J shed 8 bases, and the junction held 10 bases outside the gene matches. The CDR3 totals 15 residues. The CDR3 DNA reads TGTGCCAGCAGCCAGCCGGGACAGCCCGTGCATGAGCAGTTCTTC. Its translation is CASSQPGQPVHEQFF.

CDR3 sequence (DNA): TGTGCCAGCAGTCGTACGGGACGTTGGAACACTGAAGCTTTCTTT. Translation: CASSRTGRWNTEAFF. The genes are TRBV28 and TRBJ1-1, with D possibly being TRBD1 (5 bases). From germline, CDR1 is MDHEN and CDR2 SYDVKM. Between the trimmed V and J ends, which lost 5 bases and 1 base, there was a span of 14 bases. This CDR3 contains 15 residues.